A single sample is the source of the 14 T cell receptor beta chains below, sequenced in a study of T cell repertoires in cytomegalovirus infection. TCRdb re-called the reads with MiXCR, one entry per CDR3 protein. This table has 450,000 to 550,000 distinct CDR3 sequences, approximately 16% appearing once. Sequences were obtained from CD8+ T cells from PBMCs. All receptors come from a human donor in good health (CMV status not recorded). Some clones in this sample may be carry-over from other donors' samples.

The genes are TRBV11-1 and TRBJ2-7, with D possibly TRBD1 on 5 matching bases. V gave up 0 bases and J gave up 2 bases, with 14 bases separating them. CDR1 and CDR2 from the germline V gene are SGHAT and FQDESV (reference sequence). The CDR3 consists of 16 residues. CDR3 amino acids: CASSLARRENPYEQYF. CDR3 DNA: TGTGCCAGCAGCTTAGCGCGCAGGGAAAACCCCTACGAGCAGTACTTC.

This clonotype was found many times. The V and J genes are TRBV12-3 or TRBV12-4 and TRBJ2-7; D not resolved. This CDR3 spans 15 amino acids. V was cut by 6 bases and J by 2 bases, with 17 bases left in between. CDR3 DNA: TGTGCCAGCAGGACGAGCTACGAGGATCCCTACGAGCAGTACTTC. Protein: CASRTSYEDPYEQYF.

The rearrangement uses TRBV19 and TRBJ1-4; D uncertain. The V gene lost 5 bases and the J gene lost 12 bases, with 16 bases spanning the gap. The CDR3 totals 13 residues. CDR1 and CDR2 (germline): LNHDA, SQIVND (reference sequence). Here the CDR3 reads CASSLAPGGELFF. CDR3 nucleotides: TGTGCCAGTAGTCTTGCCCCTGGTGGGGAACTGTTTTTT.

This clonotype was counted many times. CDR3 in DNA: TGTGCCAGCAGTTTAGAGACTAGCGGGAGCGGCGGTTACGAGCAGTACTTC. Its translation: CASSLETSGSGGYEQYF. The rearrangement joins TRBV28 to TRBJ2-7; the match to TRBD2 covers 12 bases. Per the germline V gene, CDR1 is MDHEN and CDR2 is SYDVKM. The CDR3 has 17 amino acids. The V segment lost 2 bases and the J segment 4 bases; nucleotides outside the gene matches: 9.

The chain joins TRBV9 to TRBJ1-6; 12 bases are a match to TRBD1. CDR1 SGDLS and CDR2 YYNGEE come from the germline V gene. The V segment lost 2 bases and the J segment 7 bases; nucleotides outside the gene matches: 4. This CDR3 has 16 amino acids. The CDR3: CASSVGTGGLNSPLHF. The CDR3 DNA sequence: TGTGCCAGCAGCGTGGGGACAGGGGGCTTGAATTCACCCCTCCACTTT. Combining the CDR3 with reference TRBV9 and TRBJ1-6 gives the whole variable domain DSGVTQTPKHLITATGQRVTLRCSPRSGDLSVYWYQQSLDQGLQFLIQYYNGEERAKGNILERFSAQQFPDLHSELNLSSLELGDSALYFCASSVGTGGLNSPLHFGNGTRLTVT.

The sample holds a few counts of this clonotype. The CDR3 DNA reads as TGCAGTGCTAGCCGGGGGTATAGCAATCAGCCCCAGCATTTT. Translating it yields CSASRGYSNQPQHF. The chain employs TRBV20-1 and TRBJ1-5; tentatively, D is TRBD1 (5 bases). Germline CDR1 and CDR2: DFQATT and SNEGSKA (reference sequence). This CDR3 comprises 14 residues. With 3 bases removed from V and 0 bases from J, the gap between germline ends came to 9 bases.

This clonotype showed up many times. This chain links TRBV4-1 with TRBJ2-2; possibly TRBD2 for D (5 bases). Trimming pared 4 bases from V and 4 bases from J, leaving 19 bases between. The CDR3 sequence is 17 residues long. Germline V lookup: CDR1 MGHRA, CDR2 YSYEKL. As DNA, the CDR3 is TGCGCCAGCAGCCCGACGAGAGTACTAGGTAGCACCGGGGAGCTGTTTTTT. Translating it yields CASSPTRVLGSTGELFF.

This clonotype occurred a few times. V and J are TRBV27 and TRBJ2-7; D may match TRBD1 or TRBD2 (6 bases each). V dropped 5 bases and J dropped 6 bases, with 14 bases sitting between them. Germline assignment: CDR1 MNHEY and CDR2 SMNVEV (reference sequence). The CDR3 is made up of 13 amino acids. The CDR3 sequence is CASSGQGTVEQYF. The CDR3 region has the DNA TGTGCCAGCAGTGGTCAGGGGACTGTCGAGCAGTACTTC.

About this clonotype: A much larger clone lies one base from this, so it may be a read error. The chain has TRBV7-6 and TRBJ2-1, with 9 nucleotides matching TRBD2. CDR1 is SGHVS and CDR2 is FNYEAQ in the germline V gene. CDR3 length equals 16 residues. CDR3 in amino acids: CASSHTLAGQYNDQFF. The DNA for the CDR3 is TGTGCCAGCAGCCATACGCTAGCGGGGCAGTACAATGATCAGTTCTTC.

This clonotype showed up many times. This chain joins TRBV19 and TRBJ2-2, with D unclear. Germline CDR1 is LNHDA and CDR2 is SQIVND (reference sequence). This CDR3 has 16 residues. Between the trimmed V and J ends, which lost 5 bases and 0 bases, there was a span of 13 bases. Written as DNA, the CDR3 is TGTGCCAGTAGTCCCAGGAATTACCCGAACACCGGGGAGCTGTTTTTT. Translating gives CASSPRNYPNTGELFF.

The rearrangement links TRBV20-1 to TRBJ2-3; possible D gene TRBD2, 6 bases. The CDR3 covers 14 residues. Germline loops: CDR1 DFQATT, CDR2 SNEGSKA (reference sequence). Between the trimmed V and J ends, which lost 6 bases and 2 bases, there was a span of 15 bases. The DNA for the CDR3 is TGCAGTGCAGGAGGCGGGGAGGACACAGATACGCAGTATTTT. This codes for CSAGGGEDTDTQYF.

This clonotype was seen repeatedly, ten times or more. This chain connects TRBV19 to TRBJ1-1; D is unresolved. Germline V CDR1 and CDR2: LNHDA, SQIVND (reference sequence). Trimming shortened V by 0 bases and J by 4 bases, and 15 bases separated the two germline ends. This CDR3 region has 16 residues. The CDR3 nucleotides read TGTGCCAGTAGTATAGAGGCCTATGGGGATGGCACTGAAGCTTTCTTT. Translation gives CASSIEAYGDGTEAFF.

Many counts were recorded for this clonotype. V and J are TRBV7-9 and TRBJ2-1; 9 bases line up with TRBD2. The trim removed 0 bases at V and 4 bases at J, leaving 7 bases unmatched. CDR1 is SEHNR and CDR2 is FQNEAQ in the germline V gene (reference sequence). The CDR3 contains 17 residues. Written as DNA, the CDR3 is TGTGCCAGCAGCTTAGCACCTCCGGGACTAGCATACAATGAGCAGTTCTTC. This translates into CASSLAPPGLAYNEQFF.

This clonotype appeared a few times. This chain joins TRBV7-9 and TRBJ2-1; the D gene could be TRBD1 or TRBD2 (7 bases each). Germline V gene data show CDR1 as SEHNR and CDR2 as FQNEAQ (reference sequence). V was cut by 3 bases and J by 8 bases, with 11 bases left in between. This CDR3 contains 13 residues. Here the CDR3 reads CASSFQGGDEQFF. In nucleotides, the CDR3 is TGTGCCAGCAGCTTTCAGGGGGGGGATGAGCAGTTCTTC.